These 5 T cell receptor beta chains came from one sample sequenced in a study of cytomegalovirus exposure and HLA in healthy donors. Vbeta (60) and Jbeta (13) primers were used in the PCR. Profiling relied on immunoSEQ multiplex PCR, and the TCRdb table lists in-frame clones only, not all of them. The sample lists around 95,000 clones; about four fifths were seen once. The sequencing sample was made of PBMCs. The receptors shown here come from a female donor in good health and CMV-seropositive.

The chain is built from TRBV28 and TRBJ2-3; maybe TRBD1 (6 bases). The germline V gene has CDR1 MDHEN and CDR2 SYDVKM. The CDR3 sequence is 14 residues long. V dropped 3 bases and J dropped 5 bases, with 12 bases sitting between them. The CDR3 region is CASSLRGGQDTQYF. CDR3 sequence (DNA): TGTGCCAGCAGTTTGCGAGGGGGTCAAGATACGCAGTATTTT.

This clone has just a few counts. CDR3 residues: CAWKDRRYTEAFF. The CDR3 region has the DNA TGTGCCTGGAAGGACAGGAGGTACACTGAAGCTTTCTTT. V and J are TRBV30 and TRBJ1-1; 7 bases match TRBD1. The CDR3 consists of 13 residues. Germline V gene lookup returns CDR1 GTSNPN and CDR2 SVGIG (reference sequence). The junction had 5 bases not matched to a gene; V was cut back by 4 bases and J by 3 bases.

Here the CDR3 reads CASSQEQGARSDTQYF. The CDR3 nucleotides are TGTGCCAGCAGCCAAGAACAGGGGGCGCGATCAGATACGCAGTATTTT. The chain has TRBV14 and TRBJ2-3, with 9 bases matching TRBD1. V lost 0 bases, J lost 4 bases, and 5 bases stayed unmatched. Germline-derived CDR1 and CDR2 are SGHDN and FVKESK. The length of the CDR3 is 16 residues.

This clone was picked up a small number of times. One end of the junction does not line up with germline, which may come from a read error. The chain combines TRBV7-9 with TRBJ2-7, with TRBD1 matching over 9 bases. The CDR3 is 15 residues long. Germline V gene data show CDR1 as SEHNR and CDR2 as FQNEAQ (reference sequence). The CDR3 loop reads CSSSTPGQGSYEQYF. The CDR3 DNA reads TGTTCCAGCAGCACCCCGGGACAGGGCTCCTACGAGCAGTACTTC.

This chain joins TRBV29-1 and TRBJ2-7; 12 bases fit TRBD1. V gave up 3 bases and J gave up 4 bases; unmatched junction bases: 4. CDR1 is SQVTM, CDR2 ANQGSEA, per germline. The CDR3 runs 14 residues. CDR3: CSVEGQGAPYEQYF. DNA for the CDR3: TGCAGCGTTGAGGGACAGGGGGCGCCTTACGAGCAGTACTTC.